These 20 T cell receptor beta chains share one sample of origin, sequenced in a study of T-cell reconstitution after alpha-beta-depleted transplantation in children. Unique molecular identifiers featured in how the TCRbeta library was prepared. MiXCR, run by TCRdb on the PCR reads, gives a single entry per CDR3 protein. The sample carries 350,000 to 500,000 distinct CDR3 sequences, approximately 42% recorded once. Sample: PBMCs, taken before TCRalphabeta/CD19-depleted stem cell transplant. These receptors all come from a girl aged 2-15 years with aplastic anemia, due to receive a stem cell transplant.

The rearrangement joins TRBV6-5 to TRBJ2-5; no definite D call. The V gene's germline CDR1 is MNHEY and CDR2 SVGAGI. V lost 2 bases to trimming and J lost 4 bases, with 8 bases between them. The CDR3 covers 13 residues. CDR3 DNA sequence: TGTGCCAGCAGTTACACTATCCGAGAGACCCAGTACTTC. Translated: CASSYTIRETQYF.

Many counts were recorded for this clonotype. V gene TRBV5-1 combines with J gene TRBJ1-2; D unclear. The V gene lost 3 bases and the J gene lost 5 bases, with 8 bases spanning the gap. The CDR3 runs 12 residues. The germline CDR1 and CDR2 sequences are SGHRS and YFSETQ. The CDR3 is CASSSAVYGYTF. The CDR3, as DNA: TGCGCCAGCAGCTCCGCGGTTTATGGCTACACCTTC.

The chain is built from TRBV10-3 and TRBJ2-3; perhaps TRBD2 as D (5 bases). V lost 6 bases and J 4 bases, leaving 11 bases between the germline ends. CDR1 and CDR2 from the germline V gene are ENHRY and SYGVKD. The length of the CDR3 is 13 residues. The CDR3 loop reads CAISTGNPDTQYF. In DNA, the CDR3 is TGTGCCATCAGCACCGGGAACCCAGATACGCAGTATTTT.

The chain uses TRBV7-2 and TRBJ2-3; 8 bases fit TRBD2. Losses at the gene ends were 7 bases for V and 9 bases for J; bases not matched to a gene: 15. This CDR3 contains 15 residues. Germline CDR1 SGHTA, CDR2 FQGNSA. This CDR3 is CASILDAGGQRTQYF. As DNA, the CDR3 is TGTGCCAGCATACTAGACGCGGGGGGCCAGAGGACGCAGTATTTT. Variable domain in full (rest from reference TRBV7-2 and TRBJ2-3): GAGVSQSPSNKVTEKGKDVELRCDPISGHTALYWYRQSLGQGLEFLIYFQGNSAPDKSGLPSDRFSAERTGGSVSTLTIQRTQQEDSAVYLCASILDAGGQRTQYFGPGTRLTVL.

Concerning this clonotype: A much bigger clone sits one base away, suggesting this may be a read error. The chain has TRBV20-1 and TRBJ2-7; no clear D gene. Germline values: CDR1 DFQATT, CDR2 SNEGSKA (reference sequence). The length of the CDR3 is 15 residues. V was clipped by 5 bases and J by 0 bases, with 17 bases between them. For the CDR3, the DNA is TGCAGTGCTCAATCGGGCACTATCGGCTCCTACGAGCAGTACTTC. Translation: CSAQSGTIGSYEQYF.

This clonotype was recorded a few times. The V gene is TRBV24-1, the J gene TRBJ2-7; D gene uncertain. Germline V lookup: CDR1 KGHDR, CDR2 SFDVKD. The V gene lost 3 bases and the J gene lost 3 bases, with 5 bases spanning the gap. This CDR3 is 12 amino acids long. CDR3 nucleotide sequence: TGTGCCACCAGTGATGGGATCTACGAGCAGTACTTC. Encoded protein: CATSDGIYEQYF.

This clonotype was seen repeatedly, ten times or more. V and J are TRBV7-9 and TRBJ1-2; no reliable D call. Deletions cut 2 bases from V and 3 bases from J, with 7 bases between. Per the germline V gene, CDR1 is SEHNR and CDR2 is FQNEAQ (reference sequence). The CDR3 length is 13 residues. The CDR3 region is CASSLLDHYGYTF. For the CDR3, the DNA is TGTGCCAGCAGCTTATTGGACCACTATGGCTACACCTTC.

The chain has TRBV7-8 and TRBJ2-1, with no clear D. Germline loops: CDR1 SGHVS, CDR2 FQNEAQ. The V end was cut by 5 bases, the J end by 8 bases, with 13 bases between. The CDR3 is 13 residues long. The CDR3 is CASSHRRLDEQFF. The CDR3 DNA reads TGTGCCAGCAGCCACCGGCGGCTTGATGAGCAGTTCTTC.

The chain combines TRBV20-1 with TRBJ1-4; TRBD1 might be the D (6 bases). Trimming stripped 4 bases from V and 7 bases from J, with 13 bases between. The CDR3 contains 13 residues. Germline V gives CDR1 DFQATT, CDR2 SNEGSKA (reference sequence). The CDR3 region has the DNA TGCAGTGCTATGCGGGGGGGCGGTGAAAAACTGTTTTTT. Translated, it gives CSAMRGGGEKLFF.

This clonotype was counted many times. The CDR3 sequence: CASSLTGRDEQFF. CDR3 nucleotide sequence: TGTGCCAGCAGTTTGACGGGCAGGGACGAGCAGTTCTTC. The chain combines TRBV12-3 or TRBV12-4 with TRBJ2-1; D may be TRBD1 or TRBD2 (5 bases each). The ends were cut back, 3 bases at V and 10 bases at J, with 13 bases in the middle. The CDR3 is 13 amino acids.

This sequence joins TRBV9 and TRBJ1-2, with D tentatively TRBD1 (5 bases). Trimming took 3 bases from V and 3 from J, leaving 18 bases between them. CDR1 and CDR2 (germline): SGDLS, YYNGEE. The CDR3 is made up of 16 amino acids. The CDR3 nucleotides are TGTGCCAGCAGCGGGCCCAAGCGGGGCGAATACTATGGCTACACCTTC. It yields the protein CASSGPKRGEYYGYTF.

This clonotype was seen only a few times. The rearrangement links TRBV7-2 to TRBJ2-6, with 7 bases matching TRBD2. Looked up from germline, CDR1 is SGHTA and CDR2 is FQGNSA. The CDR3 covers 16 residues. V lost 1 base to trimming and J lost 2 bases; unmatched junction nucleotides: 2. CDR3 bases: TGTGCCAGCAGCTTAGTTGCGGGGGCTGGGGCCAACGTCCTGACTTTC. Amino acids: CASSLVAGAGANVLTF.

The J gene is TRBJ1-2, the V gene TRBV10-3; no clear D gene. V lost 3 bases and J 6 bases, leaving 11 bases between the germline ends. Germline values: CDR1 ENHRY, CDR2 SYGVKD. This CDR3 comprises 13 residues. The chain's CDR3 is CAISEGPWDGYTF. In DNA form, the CDR3 reads TGTGCCATCAGTGAAGGCCCATGGGATGGCTACACCTTC.

This sequence joins TRBV20-1 and TRBJ2-3, with 13 bases that match TRBD2. CDR1 is DFQATT, CDR2 SNEGSKA, per germline (reference sequence). V dropped 3 bases and J dropped 7; count of bases not matched to a gene: 7. The CDR3 runs to 15 residues. In DNA form, the CDR3 reads TGCAGTGCTAGGGGGACTAGCGGGGACCCGAATACGCAGTATTTT. Its translation is CSARGTSGDPNTQYF.

This rearrangement joins TRBV6-5 to TRBJ2-1; D perhaps matches TRBD1 (6 bases). V was shortened by 4 bases and J by 4 bases, with 23 bases between the two germline ends. Per germline, CDR1 MNHEY and CDR2 SVGAGI. This CDR3 contains 18 residues. CDR3 in amino acids: CASSFRGGTGTAYNEQFF. The CDR3 bases are TGTGCCAGCAGTTTTCGAGGGGGAACCGGGACGGCATACAATGAGCAGTTCTTC.

J is TRBJ1-5 and V is TRBV20-1; D gene ambiguous. Germline loops: CDR1 DFQATT, CDR2 SNEGSKA (reference sequence). CDR3 length equals 13 residues. Trimming pared 3 bases from V and 3 bases from J, leaving 9 bases between. CDR3 DNA: TGCAGTGCTAGGTTGCAGGACAATCAGCCCCAGCATTTT. Translation: CSARLQDNQPQHF.

The chain combines TRBV29-1 with TRBJ2-5; the match to TRBD1 covers 9 bases. Trimming at V came to 6 bases and at J to 4 bases, leaving 6 bases not matched to a gene. Per the germline V gene, CDR1 is SQVTM and CDR2 is ANQGSEA. The CDR3 has 13 amino acids. CDR3 loop: CSVQQGAGETQYF. CDR3 nucleotide sequence: TGCAGCGTACAACAGGGGGCAGGAGAGACCCAGTACTTC.

The chain has TRBV5-1 and TRBJ1-2, with 10 bases aligning to TRBD1. Unmatched junction bases numbered 10, after V lost 4 bases and J lost 7 bases. From germline, CDR1 is SGHRS and CDR2 YFSETQ. The CDR3 runs to 15 residues. For the CDR3, the DNA is TGCGCCAGCAGCGGAACGACAGGGGGCGCGTTTGGCTACACCTTC. Amino acid sequence: CASSGTTGGAFGYTF.

This clonotype was observed a few times. The chain couples TRBV12-3 or TRBV12-4 to TRBJ1-3, with a possible D match to TRBD1 (6 bases). The CDR3 runs to 15 residues. Trimming took 5 bases from V and 0 from J, leaving 11 bases between them. For the CDR3, the DNA is TGTGCCAGCAGTATTCGGGGGCGCTCTGGAAACACCATATATTTT. Protein: CASSIRGRSGNTIYF.

V usage is TRBV10-2 and J usage is TRBJ2-1, with 10 bases aligning to TRBD2. The CDR3 is made up of 13 amino acids. Germline CDR1 WSHSY, CDR2 SAAADI. The trim removed 4 bases at V and 14 bases at J, leaving 8 bases unmatched. CDR3 sequence: CASSVPAGGQEFF. CDR3 sequence (DNA): TGCGCCAGCAGTGTTCCAGCGGGGGGGCAAGAGTTCTTC.